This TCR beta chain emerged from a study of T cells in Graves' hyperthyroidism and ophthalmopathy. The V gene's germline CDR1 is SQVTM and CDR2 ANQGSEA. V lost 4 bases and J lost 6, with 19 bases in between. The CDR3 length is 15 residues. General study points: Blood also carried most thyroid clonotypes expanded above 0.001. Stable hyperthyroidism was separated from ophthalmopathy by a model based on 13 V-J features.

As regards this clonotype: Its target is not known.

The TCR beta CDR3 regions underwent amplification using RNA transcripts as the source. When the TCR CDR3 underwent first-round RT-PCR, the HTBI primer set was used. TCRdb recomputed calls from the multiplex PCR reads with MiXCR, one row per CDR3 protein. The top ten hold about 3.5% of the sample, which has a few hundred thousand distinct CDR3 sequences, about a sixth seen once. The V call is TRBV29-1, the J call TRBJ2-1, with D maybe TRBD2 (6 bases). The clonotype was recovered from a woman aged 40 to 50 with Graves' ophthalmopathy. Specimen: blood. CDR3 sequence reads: CSVVVRGLKFNEQFF. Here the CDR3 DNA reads TGCAGCGTTGTAGTTAGGGGACTGAAATTCAATGAGCAGTTCTTC.